This T cell receptor beta chain appears in the sequencing data of a study of shared T cell receptors in the human thymus. Generated by immunoSEQ multiplex PCR, the TCRdb table keeps only in-frame clones and is missing some. The data contain roughly 660,000 clones, around 89% of them seen just once; the ten biggest clones take up 0.01%. Trimming took 3 bases from V and 3 from J; bases not matched to a gene: 2. The CDR3 consists of 13 residues. Germline V gives CDR1 SQVTM, CDR2 ANQGSEA. The sample was also linked to a second study, of human thymus T cells. That investigation notes: Donation was from healthy Finnish infants who were having corrective surgery that addressed congenital heart defects. Resections from corrective heart surgery provided thymus tissue. An apparent bias in V and J gene usage was seen in thymic and blood repertoires. Related research examined unrelated individuals and reported that their thymic repertoires overlapped highly.

Sample: thymocytes. The sequence came from a boy under two years old with a congenital heart defect. The rearrangement joins TRBV29-1 to TRBJ1-1; 9 nucleotides line up with TRBD1. In DNA, the CDR3 is TGCAGCGTTGATGGGGACAGGGACACTGAAGCTTTCTTT. Its protein product is CSVDGDRDTEAFF.